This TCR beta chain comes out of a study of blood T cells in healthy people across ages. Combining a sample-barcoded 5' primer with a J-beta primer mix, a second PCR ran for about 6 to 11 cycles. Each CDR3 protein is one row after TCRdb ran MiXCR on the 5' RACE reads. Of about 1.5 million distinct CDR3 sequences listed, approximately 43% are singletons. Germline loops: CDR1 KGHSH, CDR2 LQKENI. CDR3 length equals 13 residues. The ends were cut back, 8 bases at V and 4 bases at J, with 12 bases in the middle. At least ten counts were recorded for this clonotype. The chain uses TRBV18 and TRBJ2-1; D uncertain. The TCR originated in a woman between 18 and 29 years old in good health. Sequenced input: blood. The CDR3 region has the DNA TGTGCCAGCAGCATCGGTGCGTACAATGAGCAGTTCTTC. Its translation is CASSIGAYNEQFF.